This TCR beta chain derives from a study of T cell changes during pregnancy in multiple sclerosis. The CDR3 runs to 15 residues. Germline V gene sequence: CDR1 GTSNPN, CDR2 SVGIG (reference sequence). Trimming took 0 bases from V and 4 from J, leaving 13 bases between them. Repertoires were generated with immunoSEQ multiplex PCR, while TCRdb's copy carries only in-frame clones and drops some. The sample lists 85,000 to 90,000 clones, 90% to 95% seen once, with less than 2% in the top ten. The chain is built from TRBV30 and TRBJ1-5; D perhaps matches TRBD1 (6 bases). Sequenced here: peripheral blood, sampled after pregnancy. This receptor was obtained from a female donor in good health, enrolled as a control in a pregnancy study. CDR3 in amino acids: CAWSVGGAGNQPQHF. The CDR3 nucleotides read TGTGCCTGGAGTGTCGGGGGGGCAGGGAATCAGCCCCAGCATTTT.